This T cell receptor beta chain was sequenced during a study of blood T cells in healthy people across ages. Every sample yielded at least 6.5 million isolated PBMCs. Primed by a sample-barcoded 5' primer and a J-beta primer mix, a second PCR proceeded for roughly 6 to 12 cycles. Tagging of each cDNA molecule was performed by a template-switch adaptor with 12 random nucleotides. TCRdb called the 5' RACE reads again in MiXCR, with one record for every CDR3 protein. In the table there are around 940,000 distinct CDR3 sequences, roughly 50% of which are singletons. The CDR3 loop spans 14 amino acids. Germline loops: CDR1 SGHNT, CDR2 YENEEA. Deletions cut 0 bases from V and 7 bases from J, with 10 bases between.

This TCR was recovered from a woman aged 55-70 years in good health. The sequenced sample was blood. The J gene is TRBJ2-1, the V gene TRBV11-3, with D unresolved. The chain's CDR3 is CASSLDRLRNEQFF. The DNA of the CDR3 is TGTGCCAGCAGCTTAGATCGACTCCGTAATGAGCAGTTCTTC. The whole variable domain, remainder taken from reference TRBV11-3 and TRBJ2-1, is EAGVVQSPRYKIIEKKQPVAFWCNPISGHNTLYWYLQNLGQGPELLIRYENEEAVDDSQLPKDRFSAERLKGVDSTLKIQPAELGDSAVYLCASSLDRLRNEQFFGPGTRLTVL.